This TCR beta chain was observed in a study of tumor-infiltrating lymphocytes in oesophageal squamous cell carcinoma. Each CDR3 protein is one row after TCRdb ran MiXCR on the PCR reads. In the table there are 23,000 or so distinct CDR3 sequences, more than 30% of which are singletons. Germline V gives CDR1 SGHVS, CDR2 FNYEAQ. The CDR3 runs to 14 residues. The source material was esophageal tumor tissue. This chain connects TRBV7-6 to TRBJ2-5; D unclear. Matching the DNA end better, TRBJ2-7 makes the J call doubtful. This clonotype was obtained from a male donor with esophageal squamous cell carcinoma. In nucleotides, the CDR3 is TGTGCCAGCAACTATACCACGGTCTCCTACGAGCAGTACTTC. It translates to CASNYTTVSYEQYF.